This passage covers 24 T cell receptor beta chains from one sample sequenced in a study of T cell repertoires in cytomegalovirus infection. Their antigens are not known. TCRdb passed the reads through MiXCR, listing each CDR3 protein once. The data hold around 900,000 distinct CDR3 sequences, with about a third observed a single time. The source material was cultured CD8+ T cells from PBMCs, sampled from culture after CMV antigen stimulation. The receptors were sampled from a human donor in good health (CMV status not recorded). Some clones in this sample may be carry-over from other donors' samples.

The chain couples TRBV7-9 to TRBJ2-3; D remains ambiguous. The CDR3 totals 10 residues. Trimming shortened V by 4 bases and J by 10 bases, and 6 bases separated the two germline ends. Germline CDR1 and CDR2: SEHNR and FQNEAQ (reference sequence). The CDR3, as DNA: TGTGCCAGCAGCTCCGAGCCGCAGTATTTT. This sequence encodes CASSSEPQYF.

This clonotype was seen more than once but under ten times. CDR3 coding DNA: TGTGCCAGCAGCTCCCATGCAATCTACGAGCAGTACTTC. Amino acid sequence: CASSSHAIYEQYF. This chain uses TRBV7-9 with TRBJ2-7; no reliable D call. CDR3 length: 13 amino acids. V dropped 4 bases and J dropped 3 bases, with 10 bases sitting between them. Germline CDR1 is SEHNR and CDR2 is FQNEAQ (reference sequence).

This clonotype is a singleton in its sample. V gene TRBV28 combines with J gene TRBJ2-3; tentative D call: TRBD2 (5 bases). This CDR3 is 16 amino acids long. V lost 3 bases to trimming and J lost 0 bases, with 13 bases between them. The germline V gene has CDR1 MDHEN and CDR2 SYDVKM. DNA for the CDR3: TGTGCCAGCAGTTTGCCCCCCCGGGAAAGCACAGATACGCAGTATTTT. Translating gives CASSLPPRESTDTQYF.

The CDR3 protein is CASSTLSSYNSPLHF. DNA of the CDR3: TGTGCCAGCAGCACCTTGAGCTCCTATAATTCACCCCTCCACTTT. The rearrangement links TRBV7-2 to TRBJ1-6, with D uncertain. CDR1 and CDR2 from the germline V gene are SGHTA and FQGNSA. V lost 5 bases, J lost 0 bases, and 8 bases lay in between. The CDR3 totals 15 residues.

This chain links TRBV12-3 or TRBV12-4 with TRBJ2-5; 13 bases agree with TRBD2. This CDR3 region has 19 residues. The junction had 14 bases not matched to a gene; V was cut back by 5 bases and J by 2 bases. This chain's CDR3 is CASSQAEELAGGIQETQYF. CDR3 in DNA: TGTGCCAGCAGTCAAGCCGAAGAACTAGCGGGGGGGATACAAGAGACCCAGTACTTC.

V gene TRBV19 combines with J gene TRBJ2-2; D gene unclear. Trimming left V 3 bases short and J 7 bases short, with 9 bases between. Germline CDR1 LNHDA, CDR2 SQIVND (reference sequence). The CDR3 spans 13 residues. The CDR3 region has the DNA TGTGCCAGTAGTATCCGATGGATCGGGGAGCTGTTTTTT. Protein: CASSIRWIGELFF.

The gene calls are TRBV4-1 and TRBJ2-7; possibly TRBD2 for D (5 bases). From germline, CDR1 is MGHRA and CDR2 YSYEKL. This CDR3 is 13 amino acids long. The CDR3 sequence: CASSHSLGREQYV. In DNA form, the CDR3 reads TGTGCCAGCAGCCACTCACTAGGGCGCGAGCAGTACGTC.

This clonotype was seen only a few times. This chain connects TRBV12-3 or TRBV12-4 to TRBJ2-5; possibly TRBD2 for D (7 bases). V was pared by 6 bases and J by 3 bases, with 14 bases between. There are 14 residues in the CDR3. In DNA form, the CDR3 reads TGTGCCAGCAGGGAACAGGGAGGGGAAGAGACCCAGTACTTC. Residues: CASREQGGEETQYF.

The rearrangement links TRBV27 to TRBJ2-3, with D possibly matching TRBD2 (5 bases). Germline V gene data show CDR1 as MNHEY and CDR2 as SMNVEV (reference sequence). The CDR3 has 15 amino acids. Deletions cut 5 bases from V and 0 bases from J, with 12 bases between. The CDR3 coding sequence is TGTGCCAGCAGTCATACGCGGGCGAGCACAGATACGCAGTATTTT. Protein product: CASSHTRASTDTQYF.

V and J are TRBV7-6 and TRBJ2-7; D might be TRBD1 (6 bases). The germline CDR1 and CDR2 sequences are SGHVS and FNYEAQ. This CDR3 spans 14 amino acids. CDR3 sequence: CVSSPSGHSYEQYF. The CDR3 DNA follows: TGTGTCAGTAGCCCGTCGGGACACTCCTACGAGCAGTACTTC.

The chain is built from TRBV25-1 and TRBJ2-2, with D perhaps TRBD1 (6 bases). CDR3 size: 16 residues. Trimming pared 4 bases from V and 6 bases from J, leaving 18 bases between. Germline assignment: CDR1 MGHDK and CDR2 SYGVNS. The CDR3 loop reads CASSGYRVARPGELFF. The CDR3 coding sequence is TGTGCCAGCAGTGGATACAGGGTGGCTCGTCCCGGGGAGCTGTTTTTT.

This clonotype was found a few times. In DNA form, the CDR3 reads TGTGCCAGCAGCACACACCCGACAGGGGATTCCTACGAGCAGTACTTC. This gives the protein CASSTHPTGDSYEQYF. This sequence joins TRBV7-9 and TRBJ2-7; 8 nucleotides match TRBD1. With V trimmed by 5 bases and J by 1 base, 10 bases remained unmatched. The CDR3 totals 16 residues. Germline CDR1 and CDR2: SEHNR and FQNEAQ (reference sequence).

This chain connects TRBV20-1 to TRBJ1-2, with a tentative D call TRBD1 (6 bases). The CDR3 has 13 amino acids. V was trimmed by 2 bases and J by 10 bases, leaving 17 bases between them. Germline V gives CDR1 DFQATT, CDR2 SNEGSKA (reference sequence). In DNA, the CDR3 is TGCAGTGCTAGACCTTCAACAGGGTATCTCTACACCTTC. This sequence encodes CSARPSTGYLYTF.

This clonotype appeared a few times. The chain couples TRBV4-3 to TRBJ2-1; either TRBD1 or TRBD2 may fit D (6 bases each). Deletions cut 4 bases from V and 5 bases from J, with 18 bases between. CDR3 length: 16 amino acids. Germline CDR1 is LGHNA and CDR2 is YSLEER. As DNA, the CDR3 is TGCGCCAGCAGCCTCGCTGACGGGGGCGCCCACAATGAGCAGTTCTTC. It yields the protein CASSLADGGAHNEQFF.

The CDR3 nucleotides read TGTGCCAGCAGCCAAGGGCGGGGGCGGAATTCACCCCTCCACTTT. It encodes CASSQGRGRNSPLHF. The V gene is TRBV14, the J gene TRBJ1-6; tentatively, D is TRBD1 (6 bases). This CDR3 contains 15 residues. V was trimmed by 1 base and J by 7 bases, leaving 11 bases between them. CDR1 is SGHDN and CDR2 is FVKESK in the germline V gene.

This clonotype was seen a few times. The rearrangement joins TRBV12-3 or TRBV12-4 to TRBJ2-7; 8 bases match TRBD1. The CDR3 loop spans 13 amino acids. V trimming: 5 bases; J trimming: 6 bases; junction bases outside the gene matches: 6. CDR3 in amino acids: CASSPTGGGEQYV. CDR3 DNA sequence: TGTGCCAGCAGTCCCACAGGGGGAGGCGAGCAGTACGTC.

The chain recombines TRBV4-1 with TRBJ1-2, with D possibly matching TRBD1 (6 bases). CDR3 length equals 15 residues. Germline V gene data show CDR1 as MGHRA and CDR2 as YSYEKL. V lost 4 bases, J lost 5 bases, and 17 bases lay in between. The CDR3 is CASSPKDQGRYGYTF. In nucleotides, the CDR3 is TGCGCCAGCAGCCCAAAAGACCAGGGGAGGTATGGCTACACCTTC.

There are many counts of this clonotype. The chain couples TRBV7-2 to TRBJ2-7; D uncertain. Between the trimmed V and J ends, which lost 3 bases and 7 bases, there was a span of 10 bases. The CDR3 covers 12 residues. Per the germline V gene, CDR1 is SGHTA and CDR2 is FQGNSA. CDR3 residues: CASSFWGKEQYV. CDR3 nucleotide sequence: TGTGCCAGCAGCTTCTGGGGAAAAGAGCAGTACGTC.

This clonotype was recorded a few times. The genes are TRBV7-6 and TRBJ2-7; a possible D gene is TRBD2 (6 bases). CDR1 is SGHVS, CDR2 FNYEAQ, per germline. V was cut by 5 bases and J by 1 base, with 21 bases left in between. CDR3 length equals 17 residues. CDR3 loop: CASSLGGSHSLSYEQYF. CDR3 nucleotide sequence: TGTGCCAGCAGCCTCGGAGGGTCGCACAGCCTTTCCTACGAGCAGTACTTC.

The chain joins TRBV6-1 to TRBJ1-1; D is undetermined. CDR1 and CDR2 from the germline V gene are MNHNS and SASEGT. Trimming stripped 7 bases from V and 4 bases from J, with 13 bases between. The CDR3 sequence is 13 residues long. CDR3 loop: CASTASALTEAFF. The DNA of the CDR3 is TGTGCCAGCACTGCCAGCGCTCTCACTGAAGCTTTCTTT.

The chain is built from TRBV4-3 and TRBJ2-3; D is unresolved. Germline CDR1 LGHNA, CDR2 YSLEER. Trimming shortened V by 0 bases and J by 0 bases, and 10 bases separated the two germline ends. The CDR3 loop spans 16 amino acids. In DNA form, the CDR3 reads TGCGCCAGCAGCCAAGAATATACGACGAGCACAGATACGCAGTATTTT. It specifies CASSQEYTTSTDTQYF.

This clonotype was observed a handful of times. The CDR3 here is CASSSPPGLLNTGELFF. In nucleotides, the CDR3 is TGCGCCAGCAGCTCTCCTCCGGGACTCCTGAACACCGGGGAGCTGTTTTTT. The V call is TRBV10-1, the J call TRBJ2-2, with D perhaps TRBD2 (6 bases). V dropped 6 bases and J dropped 1 base, with 18 bases sitting between them. CDR3 length: 17 amino acids. Germline V gives CDR1 WNHNN, CDR2 SYGVQD (reference sequence).

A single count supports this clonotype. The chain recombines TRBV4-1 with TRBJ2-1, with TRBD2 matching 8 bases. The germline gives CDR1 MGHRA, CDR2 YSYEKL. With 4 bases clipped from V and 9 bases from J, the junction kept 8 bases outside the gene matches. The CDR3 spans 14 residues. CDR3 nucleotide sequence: TGCGCCAGCAGCCGTCCCGGACTAGCAGCTGAGCAGTTCTTC. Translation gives CASSRPGLAAEQFF.

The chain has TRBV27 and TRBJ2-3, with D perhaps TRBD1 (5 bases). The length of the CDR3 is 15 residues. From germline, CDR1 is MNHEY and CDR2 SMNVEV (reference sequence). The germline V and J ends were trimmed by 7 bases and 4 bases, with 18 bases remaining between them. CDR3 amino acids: CASNSYRLNADTQYF. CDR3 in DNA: TGTGCCAGCAATTCGTACAGGCTTAACGCAGATACGCAGTATTTT.